This T cell receptor (beta chain) was recovered during a study of brain metastases from non-small cell lung cancer (dated by TCRdb to the late 2010s). The study in broad terms: The study profiled the immune microenvironment of paired resected primary tumors and brain metastases taken from patients with non-small-cell lung cancer.

The cohort comprised about 41 patients with surgically resected non-small-cell lung cancer who had both primary tumor and brain metastasis specimens. The tumor specimens consisted of archival formalin-fixed, paraffin-embedded tissues. The CDR3 sequence holds 15 residues, the cysteine and phenylalanine included. Of all the DNA, just the CDR3 is kept, 45 bases in frame from base 1. Looking up the germline V gene (reference sequence) yields CDR1 SEHNR and CDR2 FQNEAQ. The germline V and J ends show losses of 1 base and 2 bases respectively, and no gene match explains 0 bases of the junction. Library creation used the immunoSEQ multiplex PCR assay. T-cell receptor beta chain repertoire sequencing was performed alongside a 770-gene immune expression panel. TCRdb holds this immuneACCESS table with in-frame rearrangements only. Some clones are missing; in checked studies, unresolved V genes explain under half, and the rest has no known cause. Present in this sample are roughly 15,000 clones, under 85% of which were seen just once. The top ten clones comprise 7.7% of the sample.

Study-level results and caveats: TCR repertoires were found to be largely shared between paired brain metastases and primary tumors, although sparse T-cell densities were observed in the brain metastases. T-cell clones were apparently expanded in around 60% of brain metastases relative to the matched primary tumors. T-cell infiltration was lower in brain metastases than in primary tumors (P < 0.001).

Remarks on this clone: Its target antigen remains unknown. One base away there is no much larger clone; base qualities are not given.

This TCR was sampled from a donor aged 40 or older with non-small cell lung cancer. Recombination connected TRBV7-9 to TRBJ1-5, and TRBD1 matches 9 of the central bases. Sequences were obtained from primary lung tumor tissue. The cell subset or site label here, explained by the study, means: primary lung tumor paired with brain metastasis. CDR3 region: CASSLGTGGNQPQHF. The nucleotide sequence is given as TGTGCCAGCAGCTTAGGGACAGGGGGCAATCAGCCCCAGCATTTT.